What follows are 12 T cell receptor beta chains derived from one specimen sequenced in a study of T cells in localized non-small cell lung cancer (dated by TCRdb to about 2020). The library was obtained by the immunoSEQ multiplex PCR assay. Drawn from immuneACCESS, this table holds only the in-frame rearrangements with V and J called that TCRdb kept. Clones are partly lost; checked studies trace under half to an unresolved V gene and leave the rest unexplained. In this sample the table shows 45,000 to 55,000 clones, 77% of which occur a single time. In total, the top ten clones hold about 15% of the sample. The starting material was peripheral blood, obtained before any cancer treatment. The receptors stem from a man between 40 and 70 years old with stage I squamous cell lung carcinoma.

The rearrangement joins TRBV19 to TRBJ2-7; D call uncertain. Germline values: CDR1 LNHDA, CDR2 SQIVND (reference sequence). The CDR3 runs to 16 residues. The ends were cut back, 3 bases at V and 3 bases at J, with 18 bases in the middle. In DNA, the CDR3 is TGTGCCAGTAGTATGGGAAAGGAAGCCCCTTACTACGAGCAGTACTTC. It codes for CASSMGKEAPYYEQYF.

CDR3 bases: TGTGCCAGCAGCTTAGGCACACAGGGGGTTTCCTACGAGCAGTACTTC. It codes for CASSLGTQGVSYEQYF. The chain joins TRBV7-9 to TRBJ2-7; TRBD1 matches at 8 bases. The CDR3 spans 16 residues. Per germline, CDR1 SEHNR and CDR2 FQNEAQ (reference sequence). With 1 base clipped from V and 1 base from J, the junction kept 6 bases outside the gene matches.

The chain uses TRBV6-5 and TRBJ1-3; 7 nucleotides line up with TRBD1. CDR1 MNHEY and CDR2 SVGAGI come from the germline V gene. The CDR3 has 15 amino acids. The V gene end was trimmed by 0 bases and the J gene end by 4 bases; junction bases not matched to a gene: 3. CDR3 sequence (DNA): TGTGCCAGCAGTTACTCGGGGACAGACGGAAACACCATATATTTT. This encodes CASSYSGTDGNTIYF.

The chain couples TRBV9 to TRBJ2-5; 11 nucleotides agree with TRBD2. V dropped 4 bases and J dropped 5; count of bases not matched to a gene: 4. Per germline, CDR1 SGDLS and CDR2 YYNGEE. CDR3 size: 14 residues. This CDR3 reads CASSPTSGAETQYF. The CDR3 DNA sequence: TGTGCCAGCAGCCCGACTAGCGGGGCGGAGACCCAGTACTTC.

This clone occurred once. The chain combines TRBV19 with TRBJ2-3; 13 bases match TRBD2. The J segment lost 3 bases and the V segment lost 4 bases, leaving 4 bases of the junction unmatched. This CDR3 has 16 amino acids. Germline V gives CDR1 LNHDA, CDR2 SQIVND (reference sequence). CDR3 amino acids: CASSRLAGGRTDTQYF. The CDR3 DNA reads TGTGCCAGTAGTAGACTAGCGGGGGGTAGAACAGATACGCAGTATTTT.

V is TRBV27 and J is TRBJ1-2, with D unclear. V gave up 5 bases and J gave up 8 bases, with 15 bases separating them. The CDR3 spans 13 residues. Germline V CDR1 and CDR2: MNHEY, SMNVEV (reference sequence). The CDR3 sequence is CASSPSGLWGYTF. Written as DNA, the CDR3 is TGTGCCAGCAGTCCCTCGGGGTTGTGGGGCTACACCTTC.

This clone appeared once. The J gene is TRBJ1-5, the V gene TRBV19, with TRBD1 matching over 8 bases. Trimming took 6 bases from V and 1 from J; bases not matched to a gene: 5. The germline V gene has CDR1 LNHDA and CDR2 SQIVND (reference sequence). This CDR3 spans 15 amino acids. CDR3 sequence reads: CASRLDRASNQPQHF. Here the CDR3 DNA reads TGTGCCAGTAGGCTGGACAGGGCAAGCAATCAGCCCCAGCATTTT.

This sequence joins TRBV9 and TRBJ2-7; D is perhaps TRBD1 or TRBD2 (5 bases each). V lost 4 bases and J lost 3, with 14 bases in between. Germline assignment: CDR1 SGDLS and CDR2 YYNGEE. This CDR3 spans 14 amino acids. Written as DNA, the CDR3 is TGTGCCAGCAGCCCCTCCGAGGGGAACTACGAGCAGTACTTC. This gives the protein CASSPSEGNYEQYF.

The chain links TRBV11-2 to TRBJ1-6, with 10 nucleotides matching TRBD1. CDR3 length: 15 amino acids. The germline CDR1 and CDR2 sequences are SGHAT and FQNNGV. The ends lost 1 base at V and 6 bases at J; junction bases unmatched: 0. The CDR3 DNA is TGTGCCAGCAGCTTAGGGACAGGGGGTAATTCACCCCTCCACTTT. As protein: CASSLGTGGNSPLHF.

V and J are TRBV28 and TRBJ2-3, with 10 bases lining up with TRBD1. Trimming at V came to 9 bases and at J to 0 bases, leaving 9 bases not matched to a gene. The CDR3 loop spans 16 amino acids. Germline CDR1 reads MDHEN; CDR2 reads SYDVKM. CDR3 nucleotides: TGTGCCAGGACAAGGGGGACAGGGGATAGCACAGATACGCAGTATTTT. Amino acid sequence: CARTRGTGDSTDTQYF.

This clone was observed many times. J is TRBJ1-1 and V is TRBV5-5; D ambiguous. Germline V CDR1 and CDR2: SGHKS, YYEKEE (reference sequence). V was shortened by 5 bases and J by 4 bases, with 12 bases between the two germline ends. The CDR3 has 13 amino acids. The DNA of the CDR3 is TGTGCCAGCAGGGTGGACGTCCCCACTGAAGCTTTCTTT. Translating gives CASRVDVPTEAFF.

The chain employs TRBV6-5 and TRBJ2-5; D possibly corresponds to TRBD2 (5 bases). Per germline, CDR1 MNHEY and CDR2 SVGAGI. V was cut by 0 bases and J by 5 bases, with 16 bases left in between. The CDR3 extends over 16 amino acids. CDR3 bases: TGTGCCAGCAGTTACTCGAGGGCTAAAAAAGCGGAGACCCAGTACTTC. Residues: CASSYSRAKKAETQYF.